This passage covers 28 T cell receptor beta chains from one sample sequenced in a study of cytomegalovirus exposure and HLA in healthy donors. The PCR had 60 Vbeta and 13 Jbeta primers. Sequencing used immunoSEQ multiplex PCR; TCRdb keeps in-frame clones, though not all of them. The sample yields over 110,000 clones, 75% to 85% seen once. The source material was PBMCs. The receptor source for this set is a woman between 40 and 50 years old in good health and CMV-seropositive.

The chain has TRBV13 and TRBJ2-5, with 7 bases identical to TRBD2. CDR3 length: 12 residues. Germline values: CDR1 PRHDT, CDR2 FYEKMQ (reference sequence). V was pared by 6 bases and J by 4 bases, with 2 bases of the junction left unmatched. This chain's CDR3 is CASSPGGETQYF. The CDR3 coding sequence is TGTGCCAGCAGTCCGGGAGGAGAGACCCAGTACTTC.

The chain links TRBV5-1 to TRBJ2-3; TRBD2 matches at 14 bases. This CDR3 is 18 amino acids long. Per germline, CDR1 SGHRS and CDR2 YFSETQ. Germline trimming cut 0 bases from V and 4 bases from J; bases unmatched to any gene: 7. CDR3 bases: TGCGCCAGCAGCTTGGGGGGACTAGCGGGAGATTGGGCAGATACGCAGTATTTT. Its translation: CASSLGGLAGDWADTQYF.

The rearrangement joins TRBV2 to TRBJ2-5, with D uncertain. Gene TRBJ2-7 matches the end of the DNA better, so the J call may be wrong. The CDR3 is 13 amino acids. Per the germline V gene, CDR1 is SNHLY and CDR2 is FYNNEI. Here the CDR3 reads CASSEVLGYEQYF. The CDR3 DNA is TGTGCCAGCAGTGAAGTTTTGGGCTACGAGCAGTACTTC.

As DNA, the CDR3 is TGTGCCAGCTCACCAACTCGCGAGGGACAGGGTTACGTCAGCGGGGAGCTGTTTTTT. Its protein product is CASSPTREGQGYVSGELFF. The chain is built from TRBV18 and TRBJ2-2; 9 positions agree with TRBD1. CDR1 is KGHSH, CDR2 LQKENI, per germline. The CDR3 is 19 amino acids. The J segment lost 7 bases and the V segment lost 2 bases, leaving 17 bases of the junction unmatched.

Here the CDR3 reads CSVVPGQGGYEQYF. Here the CDR3 DNA reads TGCAGCGTGGTGCCGGGACAGGGAGGCTACGAGCAGTACTTC. This chain uses TRBV29-1 with TRBJ2-7, with 9 bases matching TRBD1. The germline V gene encodes CDR1 SQVTM and CDR2 ANQGSEA. The CDR3 is made up of 14 amino acids. V lost 6 bases, J lost 3 bases, and 9 bases stayed unmatched.

V gene TRBV5-1 combines with J gene TRBJ2-7, with TRBD1 identical over 10 bases. The germline V gene has CDR1 SGHRS and CDR2 YFSETQ. The CDR3 runs to 15 residues. V was clipped by 4 bases and J by 4 bases; unmatched bases: 8. In DNA, the CDR3 is TGCGCCAGCAGCGCACCGGGACAGGGGAAATACGAGCAGTACTTC. It encodes CASSAPGQGKYEQYF.

The chain couples TRBV5-1 to TRBJ2-2, with TRBD1 identical over 9 bases. The CDR3 spans 15 residues. The germline V gene encodes CDR1 SGHRS and CDR2 YFSETQ. Unmatched junction bases numbered 8, after V lost 5 bases and J lost 6 bases. The CDR3 region is CASRTGTGRSGELFF. Here the CDR3 DNA reads TGCGCCAGCAGGACCGGGACAGGGAGGTCCGGGGAGCTGTTTTTT.

J is TRBJ2-1 and V is TRBV25-1; D not certain. Germline V lookup: CDR1 MGHDK, CDR2 SYGVNS. Trimming left V 1 base short and J 1 base short, with 11 bases between. The CDR3 has 16 amino acids. The CDR3 protein is CASSESGWASYNEQFF. The DNA of the CDR3 is TGTGCCAGCAGTGAATCTGGTTGGGCTTCCTACAATGAGCAGTTCTTC.

Here the CDR3 DNA reads TGTGCCAGCAGTTTTACTAGCGCCCACAATGAGCAGTTCTTC. It codes for CASSFTSAHNEQFF. This chain links TRBV27 with TRBJ2-1, with TRBD2 matching over 7 bases. Germline V gene sequence: CDR1 MNHEY, CDR2 SMNVEV (reference sequence). J was trimmed by 5 bases and V by 3 bases; bases with no gene match: 4. The length of the CDR3 is 14 residues.

This rearrangement joins TRBV2 to TRBJ2-1, with D uncertain. Germline CDR1 is SNHLY and CDR2 is FYNNEI. The germline V and J ends were trimmed by 8 bases and 0 bases, with 8 bases remaining between them. CDR3 length equals 13 residues. The CDR3 bases are TGTGCCAGCTGCGCGAGCTCCTACAATGAGCAGTTCTTC. Translating it yields CASCASSYNEQFF.

This clone was seen a few times. The chain uses TRBV5-1 and TRBJ2-4; 7 bases are shared with TRBD1. Per germline, CDR1 SGHRS and CDR2 YFSETQ. V gave up 4 bases and J gave up 7 bases; unmatched junction bases: 11. The CDR3 runs 15 residues. The CDR3 DNA reads as TGCGCCAGCAGCATGGGACAGCTCCTTAGCAACATTCAGTACTTC. It codes for CASSMGQLLSNIQYF.

The rearrangement joins TRBV29-1 to TRBJ2-3; perhaps TRBD1 as D (6 bases). Trimming left V 2 bases short and J 5 bases short, with 14 bases between. This CDR3 region has 14 residues. CDR1 and CDR2 from the germline V gene are SQVTM and ANQGSEA. CDR3 region: CSVELDRREDTQYF. CDR3 in DNA: TGCAGCGTTGAACTGGACAGACGAGAAGATACGCAGTATTTT.

This clone was detected once. The rearrangement links TRBV11-2 to TRBJ2-2; 10 bases map to TRBD2. CDR1 and CDR2 from the germline V gene are SGHAT and FQNNGV. This CDR3 has 15 residues. V dropped 6 bases and J dropped 6; count of bases not matched to a gene: 7. For the CDR3, the DNA is TGTGCCAGCAGAATTAGCGGGAGGTCGGCCGGGGAGCTGTTTTTT. It is translated as CASRISGRSAGELFF.

This clone has just one count. The chain uses TRBV4-2 and TRBJ2-1, with D possibly matching TRBD2 (5 bases). The CDR3 extends over 15 amino acids. The V end was cut by 0 bases, the J end by 9 bases, with 15 bases between. Germline V gives CDR1 LGHNA, CDR2 YNFKEQ. Here the CDR3 DNA reads TGTGCCAGCAGCCAAGATTACGGCCGAAGCGGTGAGCAGTTCTTC. Its translation is CASSQDYGRSGEQFF.

The chain uses TRBV6-1 and TRBJ2-5; weak D call: TRBD2 (5 bases). Trimming left V 2 bases short and J 5 bases short, with 15 bases between. CDR3 size: 15 residues. Germline CDR1 reads MNHNS; CDR2 reads SASEGT. CDR3 amino acids: CASSERPSPRETQYF. The DNA of the CDR3 is TGTGCCAGCAGTGAAAGGCCTAGCCCGAGGGAGACCCAGTACTTC.

This clone was picked up a small number of times. This chain uses TRBV28 with TRBJ2-1, with 7 nucleotides matching TRBD2. This CDR3 region has 10 residues. Germline lookup yields CDR1 MDHEN and CDR2 SYDVKM. CDR3 residues: CASGANEQFF. CDR3 in DNA: TGTGCAAGCGGGGCTAATGAGCAGTTCTTC.

The chain employs TRBV6-5 and TRBJ2-7; 14 nucleotides line up with TRBD2. CDR1 and CDR2 from the germline V gene are MNHEY and SVGAGI. Trimming took 4 bases from V and 8 from J; bases not matched to a gene: 7. CDR3 length: 15 amino acids. CDR3: CASSFGTSGSTQQYF. The CDR3 region has the DNA TGTGCCAGCAGTTTTGGGACTAGCGGGAGCACGCAGCAGTACTTC.

The V and J genes are TRBV28 and TRBJ2-1; D is unclear. Germline CDR1 reads MDHEN; CDR2 reads SYDVKM. This CDR3 contains 13 residues. The V gene lost 6 bases and the J gene lost 6 bases, with 12 bases spanning the gap. CDR3 in DNA: TGTGCCAGCAGCCAGCCCCGGGTCAATGAGCAGTTCTTC. Its translation: CASSQPRVNEQFF.

The chain combines TRBV5-1 with TRBJ1-2; TRBD1 aligns across 7 bases. This CDR3 has 14 amino acids. Germline V gives CDR1 SGHRS, CDR2 YFSETQ. V lost 4 bases, J lost 4 bases, and 7 bases stayed unmatched. This CDR3 is CASSPPGGGYGYTF. The CDR3 bases are TGCGCCAGCAGCCCACCAGGGGGTGGCTATGGCTACACCTTC. The full variable domain, its missing parts supplied by reference TRBV5-1 and TRBJ1-2, is KAGVTQTPRYLIKTRGQQVTLSCSPISGHRSVSWYQQTPGQGLQFLFEYFSETQRNKGNFPGRFSGRQFSNSRSEMNVSTLELGDSALYLCASSPPGGGYGYTFGSGTRLTVV.

The V call is TRBV2, the J call TRBJ1-6; D possibly corresponds to TRBD1 (6 bases). Trimming left V 3 bases short and J 6 bases short, with 12 bases between. Per the germline V gene, CDR1 is SNHLY and CDR2 is FYNNEI. The CDR3 has 15 amino acids. CDR3 loop: CASSEDSSFNSPLHF. The CDR3 DNA reads as TGTGCCAGCAGTGAGGACAGCTCTTTTAATTCACCCCTCCACTTT.

The chain employs TRBV27 and TRBJ2-5, with TRBD1 identical over 7 bases. The J call may be mistaken, given a closer DNA end match to TRBJ2-7. The CDR3 consists of 13 residues. Germline CDR1 is MNHEY and CDR2 is SMNVEV (reference sequence). The CDR3 sequence: CASSPRQGSEQYF. In nucleotides, the CDR3 is TGTGCCAGCAGTCCCCGACAGGGTTCCGAGCAGTACTTC.

The rearrangement links TRBV30 to TRBJ2-5; 8 positions agree with TRBD2. The germline V gene has CDR1 GTSNPN and CDR2 SVGIG (reference sequence). This CDR3 has 14 amino acids. V shed 0 bases and J 6 bases; nucleotides not matched to a gene: 6. The CDR3 DNA sequence: TGTGCCTGGAGTGTATCGGGCGGGAGGAAGACCCAGTACTTC. As protein: CAWSVSGGRKTQYF.

The chain combines TRBV5-1 with TRBJ1-6, with a tentative D call TRBD1 (5 bases). The CDR3 is made up of 15 amino acids. Trimming removed 1 base from V and 8 bases from J, with 13 bases in between. Germline V CDR1 and CDR2: SGHRS, YFSETQ. CDR3 bases: TGCGCCAGCAGCTTGACGCAGGGTGTCCATTCACCCCTCCACTTT. Amino acid sequence: CASSLTQGVHSPLHF.

The table lists this clone with a count of one. A read error may account for a junction end that differs from germline. V gene TRBV7-8 combines with J gene TRBJ1-1; maybe TRBD1 (6 bases). From germline, CDR1 is SGHVS and CDR2 FQNEAQ. The CDR3 has 16 residues. The CDR3 protein is CASSLRGGTRNTEAFF. As DNA, the CDR3 is TGTGCCAGCAGCTTACGTGGGGGCACACGGAACACTGAAGCTTTTTTT.

The CDR3 loop reads CASSLRVAERDQPQHF. CDR3 nucleotides: TGTGCCAGCAGCCTCAGGGTTGCCGAAAGGGATCAGCCCCAGCATTTT. The chain couples TRBV7-8 to TRBJ1-5, with a possible D match to TRBD1 (5 bases). V was cut by 5 bases and J by 5 bases, with 19 bases left in between. The CDR3 contains 16 residues. Germline V gives CDR1 SGHVS, CDR2 FQNEAQ.

This chain joins TRBV7-9 and TRBJ2-5; possibly TRBD2 for D (6 bases). The germline V gene encodes CDR1 SEHNR and CDR2 FQNEAQ (reference sequence). The CDR3 is 15 residues long. V lost 4 bases, J lost 4 bases, and 16 bases lay in between. The CDR3 DNA reads as TGTGCCAGCAGCTCGGAGGGCATTAATCGAGAGACCCAGTACTTC. It yields the protein CASSSEGINRETQYF.

This rearrangement joins TRBV2 to TRBJ1-1, with D tentatively TRBD1 (5 bases). The CDR3 spans 18 residues. Trimming left V 7 bases short and J 4 bases short, with 28 bases between. The germline V gene has CDR1 SNHLY and CDR2 FYNNEI. DNA of the CDR3: TGTGCCAGCATTTGGGGAAGGGGCGGTATGGGTATGAGCACTGAAGCTTTCTTT. Translated, it gives CASIWGRGGMGMSTEAFF.

This clone has just one count. As DNA, the CDR3 is TGCGCCAGCAAGGGGACATATGGCTACACCTTC. It encodes CASKGTYGYTF. The chain is built from TRBV5-1 and TRBJ1-2; D perhaps matches TRBD1 (6 bases). V was shortened by 6 bases and J by 5 bases, with 8 bases between the two germline ends. CDR1 and CDR2 (germline): SGHRS, YFSETQ. The CDR3 extends over 11 amino acids.